This T cell receptor (beta chain) was sequenced during a study of blood T cell repertoires in COVID-19. Background on the study: COVID-19 samples from acute and convalescent phases originated in the United States, Italy and Spain. T cells, B-cell-depleted T cells, or PBMCs provided the cDNA or gDNA that served as material.

Repertoires were generated with immunoSEQ multiplex PCR, while TCRdb's copy carries only in-frame clones and drops some. The sample holds roughly 250,000 clones, over 80% seen once. The CDR3 loop spans 13 amino acids. Germline V lookup: CDR1 SNHLY, CDR2 FYNNEI. V lost 10 bases, J lost 4 bases, and 9 bases stayed unmatched. V gene TRBV2 combines with J gene TRBJ1-1; 7 bases agree with TRBD1. The TCR comes from a woman aged 40 to 55 with acute or convalescent COVID-19. Sequencing was carried out using peripheral blood. CDR3 in DNA: TGTGCCACCTCGAGGGGGCGGTTCACTGAAGCTTTCTTT. It yields the protein CATSRGRFTEAFF.